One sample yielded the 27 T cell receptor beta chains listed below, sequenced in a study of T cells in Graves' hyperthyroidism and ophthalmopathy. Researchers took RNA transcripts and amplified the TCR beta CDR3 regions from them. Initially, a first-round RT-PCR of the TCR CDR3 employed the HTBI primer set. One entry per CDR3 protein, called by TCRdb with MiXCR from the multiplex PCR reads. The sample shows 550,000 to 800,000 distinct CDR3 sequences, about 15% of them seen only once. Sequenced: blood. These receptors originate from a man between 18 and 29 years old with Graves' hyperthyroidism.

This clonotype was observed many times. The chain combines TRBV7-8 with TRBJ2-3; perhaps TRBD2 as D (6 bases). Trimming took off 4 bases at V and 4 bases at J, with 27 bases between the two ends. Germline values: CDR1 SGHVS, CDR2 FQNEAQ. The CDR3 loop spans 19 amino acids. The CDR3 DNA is TGTGCCAGCAGCTCCCCTATTCTTACTAGCCAGAGGTGGGCAGATACGCAGTATTTT. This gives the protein CASSSPILTSQRWADTQYF.

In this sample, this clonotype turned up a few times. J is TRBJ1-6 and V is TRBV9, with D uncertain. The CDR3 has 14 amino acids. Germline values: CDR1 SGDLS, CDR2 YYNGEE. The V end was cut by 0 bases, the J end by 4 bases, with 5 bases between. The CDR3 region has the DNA TGTGCCAGCAGCGTAGCCGGGTATAATTCACCCCTCCACTTT. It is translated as CASSVAGYNSPLHF. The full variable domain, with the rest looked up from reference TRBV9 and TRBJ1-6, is DSGVTQTPKHLITATGQRVTLRCSPRSGDLSVYWYQQSLDQGLQFLIQYYNGEERAKGNILERFSAQQFPDLHSELNLSSLELGDSALYFCASSVAGYNSPLHFGNGTRLTVT.

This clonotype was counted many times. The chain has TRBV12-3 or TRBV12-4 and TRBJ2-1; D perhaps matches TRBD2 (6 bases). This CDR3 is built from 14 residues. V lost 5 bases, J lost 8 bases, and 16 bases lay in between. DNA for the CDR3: TGTGCCAGCAGTCAGGGACTCCAGAAGGATGAGCAGTTCTTC. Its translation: CASSQGLQKDEQFF.

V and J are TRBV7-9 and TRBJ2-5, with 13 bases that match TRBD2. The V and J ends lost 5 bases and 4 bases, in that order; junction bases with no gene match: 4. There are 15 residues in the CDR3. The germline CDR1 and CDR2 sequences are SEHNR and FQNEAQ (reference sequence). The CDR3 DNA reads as TGTGCCAGCAGCAGGGGACTAGCGGGAACAGAGACCCAGTACTTC. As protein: CASSRGLAGTETQYF.

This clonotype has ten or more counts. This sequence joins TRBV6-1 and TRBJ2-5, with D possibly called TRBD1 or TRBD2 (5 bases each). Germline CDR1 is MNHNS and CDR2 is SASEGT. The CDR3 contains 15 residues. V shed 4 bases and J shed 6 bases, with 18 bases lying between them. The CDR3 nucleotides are TGTGCCAGCAGTGGCCCGGGACCACTAGTCAAGACCCAGTACTTC. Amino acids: CASSGPGPLVKTQYF.

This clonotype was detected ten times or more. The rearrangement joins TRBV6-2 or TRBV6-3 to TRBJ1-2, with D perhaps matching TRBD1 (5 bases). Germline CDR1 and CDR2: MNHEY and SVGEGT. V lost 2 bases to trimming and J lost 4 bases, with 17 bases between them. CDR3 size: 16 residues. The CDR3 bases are TGTGCCAGCAGTTACGATGCGACAGCGACTCTCTATGGCTACACCTTC. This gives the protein CASSYDATATLYGYTF.

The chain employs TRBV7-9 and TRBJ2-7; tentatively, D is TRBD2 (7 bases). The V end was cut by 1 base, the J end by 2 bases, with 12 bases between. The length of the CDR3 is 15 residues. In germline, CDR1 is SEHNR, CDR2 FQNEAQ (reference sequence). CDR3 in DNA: TGTGCCAGCAGCTTAGTGGTGCGGGGGCCCTACGAGCAGTACTTC. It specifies CASSLVVRGPYEQYF. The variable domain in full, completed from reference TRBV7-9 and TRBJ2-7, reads DTGVSQNPRHKITKRGQNVTFRCDPISEHNRLYWYRQTLGQGPEFLTYFQNEAQLEKSRLLSDRFSAERPKGSFSTLEIQRTEQGDSAMYLCASSLVVRGPYEQYFGPGTRLTVT.

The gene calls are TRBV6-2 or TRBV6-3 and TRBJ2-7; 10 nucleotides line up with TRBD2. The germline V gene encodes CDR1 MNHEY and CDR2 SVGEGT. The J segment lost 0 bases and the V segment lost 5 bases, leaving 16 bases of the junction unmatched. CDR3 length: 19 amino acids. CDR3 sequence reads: CASSRRPGTSETFSYEQYF. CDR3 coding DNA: TGTGCCAGCAGTCGACGACCCGGGACTAGCGAGACGTTCTCCTACGAGCAGTACTTC.

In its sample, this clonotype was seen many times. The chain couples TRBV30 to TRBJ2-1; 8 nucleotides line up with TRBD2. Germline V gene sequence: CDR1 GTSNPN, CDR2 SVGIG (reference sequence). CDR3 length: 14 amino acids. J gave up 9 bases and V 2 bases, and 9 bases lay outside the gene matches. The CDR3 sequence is CAWSKREPVLEQFF. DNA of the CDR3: TGTGCCTGGAGTAAGCGGGAGCCGGTCCTTGAGCAGTTCTTC.

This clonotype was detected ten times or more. CDR3 in amino acids: CASSPRTGLDTEAFF. The CDR3 DNA sequence: TGTGCCAGCAGTCCTCGGACAGGGTTGGACACTGAAGCTTTCTTT. The chain joins TRBV27 to TRBJ1-1; 8 bases fit TRBD1. CDR1 MNHEY and CDR2 SMNVEV come from the germline V gene (reference sequence). The junction had 8 bases not matched to a gene; V was cut back by 5 bases and J by 3 bases. CDR3 length equals 15 residues.

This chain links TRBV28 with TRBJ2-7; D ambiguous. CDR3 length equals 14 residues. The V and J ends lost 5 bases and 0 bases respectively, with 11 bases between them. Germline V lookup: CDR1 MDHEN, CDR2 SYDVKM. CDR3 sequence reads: CASSRPQLSYEQYF. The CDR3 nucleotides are TGTGCCAGCAGTCGCCCCCAGCTCTCCTACGAGCAGTACTTC.

DNA of the CDR3: TGTGCCAGTAGTCTAGGAAAAGGTAGCAATCAGCCCCAGCATTTT. Translated, it gives CASSLGKGSNQPQHF. The chain couples TRBV19 to TRBJ1-5; D gene unclear. CDR1 and CDR2 from the germline V gene are LNHDA and SQIVND (reference sequence). V lost 5 bases, J lost 0 bases, and 11 bases lay in between. The CDR3 runs 15 residues.

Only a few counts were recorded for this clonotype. The chain's CDR3 is CASSTTRLAGVKEQFF. The CDR3 DNA sequence: TGTGCCAGTAGTACCACTCGGCTAGCGGGAGTTAAGGAGCAGTTCTTC. This rearrangement joins TRBV19 to TRBJ2-1, with 10 bases aligning to TRBD2. V was clipped by 4 bases and J by 10 bases; unmatched bases: 13. CDR1 is LNHDA, CDR2 SQIVND, per germline (reference sequence). The CDR3 extends over 16 amino acids.

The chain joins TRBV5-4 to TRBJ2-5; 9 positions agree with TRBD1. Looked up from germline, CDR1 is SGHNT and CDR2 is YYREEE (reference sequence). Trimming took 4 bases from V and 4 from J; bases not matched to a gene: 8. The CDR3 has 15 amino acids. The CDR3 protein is CASSLTGQGRETQYF. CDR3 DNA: TGTGCCAGCAGCCTGACGGGACAGGGCCGAGAGACCCAGTACTTC.

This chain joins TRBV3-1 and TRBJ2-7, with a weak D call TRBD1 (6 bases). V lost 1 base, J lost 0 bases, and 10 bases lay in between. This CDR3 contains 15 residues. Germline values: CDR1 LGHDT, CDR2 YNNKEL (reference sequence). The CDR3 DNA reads TGTGCCAGCAGCCAAGTTTCCAGGGGCTCCTACGAGCAGTACTTC. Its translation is CASSQVSRGSYEQYF.

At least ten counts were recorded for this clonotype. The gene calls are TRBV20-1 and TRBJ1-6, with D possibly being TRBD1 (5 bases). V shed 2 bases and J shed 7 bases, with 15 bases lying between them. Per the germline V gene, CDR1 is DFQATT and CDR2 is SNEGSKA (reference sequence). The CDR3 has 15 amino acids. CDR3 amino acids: CSARSPRGSNSPLHF. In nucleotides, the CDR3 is TGCAGTGCTAGATCCCCCCGGGGGAGCAATTCACCCCTCCACTTT.

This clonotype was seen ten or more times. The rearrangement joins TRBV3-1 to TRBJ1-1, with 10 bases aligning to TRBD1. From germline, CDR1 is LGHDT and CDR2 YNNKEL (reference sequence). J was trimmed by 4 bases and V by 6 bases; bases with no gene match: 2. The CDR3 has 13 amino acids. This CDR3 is CASRDRGGTEAFF. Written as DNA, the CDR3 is TGTGCCAGCAGGGACAGGGGGGGCACTGAAGCTTTCTTT.

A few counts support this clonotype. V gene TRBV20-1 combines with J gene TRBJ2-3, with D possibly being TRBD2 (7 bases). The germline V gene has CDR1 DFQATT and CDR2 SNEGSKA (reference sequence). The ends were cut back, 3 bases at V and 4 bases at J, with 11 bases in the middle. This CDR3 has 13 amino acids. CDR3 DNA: TGCAGTGCTAGGCAGGGGAGGGCAGATACGCAGTATTTT. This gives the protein CSARQGRADTQYF.

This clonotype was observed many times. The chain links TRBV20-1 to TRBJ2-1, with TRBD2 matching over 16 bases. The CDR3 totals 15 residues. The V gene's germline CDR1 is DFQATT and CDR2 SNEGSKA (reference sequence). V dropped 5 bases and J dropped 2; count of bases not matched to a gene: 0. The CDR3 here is CSAGTSGRAYNEQFF. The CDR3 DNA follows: TGCAGTGCTGGGACTAGCGGGAGGGCCTACAATGAGCAGTTCTTC.

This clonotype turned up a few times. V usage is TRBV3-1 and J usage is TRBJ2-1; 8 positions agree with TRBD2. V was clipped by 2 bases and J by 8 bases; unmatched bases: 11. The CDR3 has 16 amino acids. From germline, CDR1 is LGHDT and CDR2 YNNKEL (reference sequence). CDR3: CASSQPGTSFFDEQFF. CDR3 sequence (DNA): TGTGCCAGCAGCCAACCCGGGACTAGTTTTTTCGATGAGCAGTTCTTC.

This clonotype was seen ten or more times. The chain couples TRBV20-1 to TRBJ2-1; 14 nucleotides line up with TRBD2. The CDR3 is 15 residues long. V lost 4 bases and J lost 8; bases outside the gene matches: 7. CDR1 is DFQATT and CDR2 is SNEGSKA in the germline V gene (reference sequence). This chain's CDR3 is CSAKTGTSGSHEQFF. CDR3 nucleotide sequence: TGCAGTGCTAAAACCGGGACTAGCGGGAGTCATGAGCAGTTCTTC.

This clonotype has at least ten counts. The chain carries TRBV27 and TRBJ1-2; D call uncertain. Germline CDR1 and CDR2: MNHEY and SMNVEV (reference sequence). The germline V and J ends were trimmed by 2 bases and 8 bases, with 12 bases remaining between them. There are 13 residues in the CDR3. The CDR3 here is CASSLVPRGGYTF. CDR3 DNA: TGTGCCAGCAGTTTAGTACCGCGAGGGGGCTACACCTTC.

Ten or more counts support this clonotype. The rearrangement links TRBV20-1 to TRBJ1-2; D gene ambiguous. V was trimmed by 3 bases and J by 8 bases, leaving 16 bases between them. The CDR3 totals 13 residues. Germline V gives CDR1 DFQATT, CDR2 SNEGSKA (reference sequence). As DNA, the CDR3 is TGCAGTGCTAGCACAGACCAAGAGCGGGGCTACACCTTC. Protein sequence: CSASTDQERGYTF.

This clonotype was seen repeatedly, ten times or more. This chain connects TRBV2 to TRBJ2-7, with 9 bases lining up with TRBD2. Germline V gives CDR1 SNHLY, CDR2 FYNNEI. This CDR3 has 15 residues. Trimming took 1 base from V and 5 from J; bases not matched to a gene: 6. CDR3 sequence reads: CASSEVSGRSNEQYF. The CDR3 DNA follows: TGTGCCAGCAGTGAAGTTAGCGGGAGATCCAACGAGCAGTACTTC.

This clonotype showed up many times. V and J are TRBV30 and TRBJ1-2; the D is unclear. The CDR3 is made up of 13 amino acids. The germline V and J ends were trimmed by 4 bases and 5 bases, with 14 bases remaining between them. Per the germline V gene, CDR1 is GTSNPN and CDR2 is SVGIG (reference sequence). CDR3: CAWNLGSVYGYTF. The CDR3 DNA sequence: TGTGCCTGGAATCTGGGCAGTGTGTATGGCTACACCTTC.

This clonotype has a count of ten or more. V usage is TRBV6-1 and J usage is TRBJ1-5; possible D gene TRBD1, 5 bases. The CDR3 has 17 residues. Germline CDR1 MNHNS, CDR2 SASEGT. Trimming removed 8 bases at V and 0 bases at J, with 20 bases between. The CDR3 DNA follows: TGTGCCAGCCTGGGGGGGAAATTTGGACGTAGCAATCAGCCCCAGCATTTT. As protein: CASLGGKFGRSNQPQHF.

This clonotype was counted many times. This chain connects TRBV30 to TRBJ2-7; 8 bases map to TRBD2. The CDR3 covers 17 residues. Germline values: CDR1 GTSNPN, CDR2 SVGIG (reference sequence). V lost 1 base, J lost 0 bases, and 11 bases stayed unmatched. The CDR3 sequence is CAWSERGGARLSYEQYF. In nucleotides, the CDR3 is TGTGCCTGGAGTGAACGGGGGGGGGCCCGCCTCTCCTACGAGCAGTACTTC.